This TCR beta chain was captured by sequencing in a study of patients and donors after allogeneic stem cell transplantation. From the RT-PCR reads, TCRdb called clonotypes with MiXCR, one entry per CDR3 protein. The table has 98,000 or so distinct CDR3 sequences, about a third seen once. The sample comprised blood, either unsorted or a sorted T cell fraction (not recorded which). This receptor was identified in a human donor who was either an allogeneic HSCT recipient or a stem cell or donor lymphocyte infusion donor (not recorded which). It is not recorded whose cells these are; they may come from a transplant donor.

The CDR3 protein is CASSFLAGAREQFF. The CDR3 region has the DNA TGTGCCAGCAGCTTCCTAGCGGGAGCTCGTGAGCAGTTCTTC. This chain uses TRBV7-6 with TRBJ2-1; TRBD2 aligns across 10 bases. The V gene end was trimmed by 3 bases and the J gene end by 9 bases; junction bases not matched to a gene: 5. The CDR3 is 14 amino acids. Germline CDR1 is SGHVS and CDR2 is FNYEAQ.